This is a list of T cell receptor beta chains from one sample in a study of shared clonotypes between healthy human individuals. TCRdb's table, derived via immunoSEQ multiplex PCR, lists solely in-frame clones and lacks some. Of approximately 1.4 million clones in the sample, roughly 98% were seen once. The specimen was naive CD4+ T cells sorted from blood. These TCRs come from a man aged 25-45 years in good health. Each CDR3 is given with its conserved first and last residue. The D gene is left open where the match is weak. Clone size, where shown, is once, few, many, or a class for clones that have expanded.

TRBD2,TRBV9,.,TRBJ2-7,TGTGCCAGCAGCGTAGAGGTGACTAGCGCAAACGAGCAGTACTTC,CASSVEVTSANEQYF
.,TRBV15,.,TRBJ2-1,TGTGCCACCAGCAGAGATGTGAGTCTAAGTGTTAATGAGCAGTTCTTC,CATSRDVSLSVNEQFF
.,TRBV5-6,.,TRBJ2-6,TGTGCCAGCAGCACGGACCGAGCTGGGGCCAACGTCCTGACTTTC,CASSTDRAGANVLTF
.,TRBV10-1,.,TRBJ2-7,TGCGCCAGCAGTGAGGGGAGTCGATACGAGCAGTACTTC,CASSEGSRYEQYF
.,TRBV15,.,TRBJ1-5,TGTGCCACCAGCAGGGACAGATATAGCAATCAGCCCCAGCATTTT,CATSRDRYSNQPQHF
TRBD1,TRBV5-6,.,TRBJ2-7,TGTGCCAGCAGTAGAAGACAGGGGGCCCTCGTGAACGAGCAGTACTTC,CASSRRQGALVNEQYF
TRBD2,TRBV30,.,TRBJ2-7,TGTGCCTGGAGGGACGGGAGGCTTCACGAGCAGTACTTC,CAWRDGRLHEQYF
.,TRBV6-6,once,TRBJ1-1,TGTGCCAGCAGTTACGTACCTGGAGTGGGCACTGAAGCTTTCTTT,CASSYVPGVGTEAFF
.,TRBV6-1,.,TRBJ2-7,TGTGCCAGCAGTGGACAGACCTACGAGCAGTACTTC,CASSGQTYEQYF
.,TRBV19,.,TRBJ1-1,TGTGCCAGTAAAGACACGGTGAACACTGAAGCTTTCTTT,CASKDTVNTEAFF
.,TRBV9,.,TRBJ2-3,TGTGCCAGCAGCTCAGCGGACGGGCTAATCACAGATACGCAGTATTTT,CASSSADGLITDTQYF
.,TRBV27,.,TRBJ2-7,TGTGCCAGCAGTTTATTAGGCCAGGGGGGCCCGGACGAGCAGTACTTC,CASSLLGQGGPDEQYF
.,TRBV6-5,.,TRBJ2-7,TGTGCCAGCAGTCCCCCCGGGAGAGGAGAGCAGTACTTC,CASSPPGRGEQYF